One sample yielded the 25 T cell receptor beta chains listed below, sequenced in a study of T cells after yellow fever vaccination. Each CDR3 protein is one row after TCRdb ran MiXCR on the 5' RACE reads. The sample holds 400,000 or so distinct CDR3 sequences, 11% seen once. The specimen was PBMCs, collected on the day of the first yellow fever vaccination. Receptors were obtained from a young man who received the YFV17D yellow fever vaccine.

This clonotype was observed a handful of times. This chain uses TRBV6-1 with TRBJ1-1; D is ambiguous. This CDR3 contains 13 residues. The germline CDR1 and CDR2 sequences are MNHNS and SASEGT. V lost 11 bases and J lost 0, with 13 bases in between. The CDR3 here is CAVLSGMNTEAFF. The CDR3 nucleotides read TGTGCCGTCCTATCCGGGATGAACACTGAAGCTTTCTTT.

This clonotype has at least ten counts. The J gene is TRBJ2-3, the V gene TRBV7-2; 7 nucleotides line up with TRBD2. Per the germline V gene, CDR1 is SGHTA and CDR2 is FQGNSA. The CDR3 has 15 residues. The V segment lost 5 bases and the J segment 3 bases; nucleotides outside the gene matches: 8. This CDR3 reads CASSPQAGRTDTQYF. CDR3 bases: TGTGCCAGCAGCCCGCAAGCGGGGAGGACAGATACGCAGTATTTT.

In its sample, this clonotype was seen a few times. The V gene is TRBV4-3, the J gene TRBJ2-2; 9 bases agree with TRBD1. The ends lost 0 bases at V and 6 bases at J; junction bases unmatched: 8. Germline CDR1 is LGHNA and CDR2 is YSLEER. The CDR3 is 17 amino acids. DNA for the CDR3: TGCGCCAGCAGCCAAGAACAGGGGGCCCACACGTCCGGGGAGCTGTTTTTT. Amino acid sequence: CASSQEQGAHTSGELFF.

As DNA, the CDR3 is TGCGCCAGCAGCCAAGATAGTATGGGGGGCCTTGCAACTAATGAAAAACTGTTTTTT. This gives the protein CASSQDSMGGLATNEKLFF. This sequence joins TRBV4-3 and TRBJ1-4, with D perhaps matching TRBD1 (6 bases). The CDR3 has 19 amino acids. Germline V gene lookup returns CDR1 LGHNA and CDR2 YSLEER. Trimming stripped 0 bases from V and 0 bases from J, with 17 bases between.

In DNA form, the CDR3 reads TGTGCCAGCAGCCTCCTCGAGACAGGCTGGAGGCAAGAGACCCAGTACTTC. Encoded protein: CASSLLETGWRQETQYF. The rearrangement links TRBV3-1 to TRBJ2-5; D is possibly TRBD1 (6 bases). V lost 4 bases and J 2 bases, leaving 20 bases between the germline ends. CDR3 size: 17 residues. Germline values: CDR1 LGHDT, CDR2 YNNKEL (reference sequence).

This clonotype was recorded at least ten times. The chain has TRBV7-9 and TRBJ1-1, with D perhaps TRBD1 (5 bases). Per the germline V gene, CDR1 is SEHNR and CDR2 is FQNEAQ (reference sequence). The CDR3 loop spans 16 amino acids. V was cut by 8 bases and J by 3 bases, with 22 bases left in between. DNA of the CDR3: TGTGCCAGCGGCCTCTTACTAGGGATGGGGCACACTGAAGCTTTCTTT. It yields the protein CASGLLLGMGHTEAFF.

This rearrangement joins TRBV6-6 to TRBJ1-3; D possibly corresponds to TRBD1 (6 bases). Germline values: CDR1 MNHNY, CDR2 SVGAGI (reference sequence). Trimming shortened V by 11 bases and J by 3 bases, and 11 bases separated the two germline ends. The CDR3 totals 12 residues. In DNA form, the CDR3 reads TGTGCCGCCCGGGGGCGTGGAAACACCATATATTTT. Its protein product is CAARGRGNTIYF.

The chain combines TRBV15 with TRBJ2-1; no firm D call. Trimming removed 0 bases at V and 5 bases at J, with 17 bases between. CDR1 and CDR2 (germline): LNHNV, YYDKDF (reference sequence). CDR3 size: 17 residues. CDR3 sequence: CATSRDHVSSPHNEQFF. In DNA, the CDR3 is TGTGCCACCAGCAGAGATCACGTGAGTTCCCCACACAATGAGCAGTTCTTC.

This clonotype appeared a few times. The rearrangement links TRBV5-6 to TRBJ1-2; D is unclear. Deletions cut 0 bases from V and 8 bases from J, with 17 bases between. The CDR3 length is 15 residues. Germline CDR1 and CDR2: SGHDT and YYEEEE. CDR3 amino acids: CASSLAGQLLRGYTF. CDR3 nucleotides: TGTGCCAGCAGCTTGGCCGGGCAGCTCCTGAGGGGCTACACCTTC.

V and J are TRBV7-6 and TRBJ1-5, with 9 positions matching TRBD1. This CDR3 has 16 amino acids. Germline V gene lookup returns CDR1 SGHVS and CDR2 FNYEAQ. The V segment lost 0 bases and the J segment 5 bases; nucleotides outside the gene matches: 5. The CDR3 region is CASSLAGDRADQPQHF. The CDR3 nucleotides read TGTGCCAGCAGCTTAGCGGGGGACAGGGCGGATCAGCCCCAGCATTTT.

The chain carries TRBV4-3 and TRBJ2-5, with a possible D match to TRBD2 (5 bases). Trimming removed 0 bases from V and 2 bases from J, with 13 bases in between. The CDR3 covers 16 residues. Looked up from germline, CDR1 is LGHNA and CDR2 is YSLEER. The CDR3 reads CASSQDREGWQETQYF. The CDR3 bases are TGCGCCAGCAGCCAAGATCGGGAAGGGTGGCAAGAGACCCAGTACTTC.

The chain carries TRBV7-6 and TRBJ2-2, with TRBD1 identical over 9 bases. V shed 5 bases and J 1 base; nucleotides not matched to a gene: 8. The CDR3 contains 17 residues. CDR1 is SGHVS, CDR2 FNYEAQ, per germline. In DNA, the CDR3 is TGTGCCAGCAGCCCATTCACAGGGGGCGGGAACACCGGGGAGCTGTTTTTT. Protein: CASSPFTGGGNTGELFF.

Note on this clonotype: The junction differs from germline at one of its ends, possibly a read error. V gene TRBV28 combines with J gene TRBJ2-5; 8 bases agree with TRBD1. The V gene's germline CDR1 is MDHEN and CDR2 SYDVKM. The CDR3 is 13 residues long. The CDR3 sequence: CASSLGSLGQAVF. The CDR3 coding sequence is TGTGCCAGCAGTTTAGGGAGCCTGGGACAGGCCGTCTTC.

This clonotype showed up just a few times. The chain recombines TRBV7-9 with TRBJ2-3, with no clear D. Germline V gives CDR1 SEHNR, CDR2 FQNEAQ (reference sequence). With 4 bases removed from V and 1 base from J, the gap between germline ends came to 9 bases. CDR3 length: 14 amino acids. This CDR3 reads CASSSVRGTDTQYF. DNA for the CDR3: TGTGCCAGCAGCTCAGTCCGAGGCACAGATACGCAGTATTTT. Based on the CDR3 plus reference TRBV7-9 and TRBJ2-3, the full variable domain is DTGVSQNPRHKITKRGQNVTFRCDPISEHNRLYWYRQTLGQGPEFLTYFQNEAQLEKSRLLSDRFSAERPKGSFSTLEIQRTEQGDSAMYLCASSSVRGTDTQYFGPGTRLTVL.

The chain couples TRBV20-1 to TRBJ1-4, with D unresolved. V was trimmed by 3 bases and J by 7 bases, leaving 15 bases between them. Per the germline V gene, CDR1 is DFQATT and CDR2 is SNEGSKA (reference sequence). The CDR3 sequence is 14 residues long. CDR3 DNA: TGCAGTGCTAGCCAGGCCCAAAGCCTTGAAAAACTGTTTTTT. As protein: CSASQAQSLEKLFF.

This clonotype was seen a few times. The chain links TRBV7-9 to TRBJ2-1; D is perhaps TRBD1 (5 bases). Germline V CDR1 and CDR2: SEHNR, FQNEAQ (reference sequence). This CDR3 has 14 residues. The germline V and J ends were trimmed by 4 bases and 5 bases, with 12 bases remaining between them. In DNA form, the CDR3 reads TGTGCCAGCAGCTCAGGGTGGGAAAACAATGAGCAGTTCTTC. This sequence encodes CASSSGWENNEQFF.

The chain has TRBV5-6 and TRBJ1-5; D gene ambiguous. The CDR3 spans 14 residues. Trimming cost V 0 bases and J 7 bases, with 11 bases left between them. Per the germline V gene, CDR1 is SGHDT and CDR2 is YYEEEE. CDR3 in DNA: TGTGCCAGCAGCTTGGTGAAGGGATGGCAGCCCCAGCATTTT. Its translation is CASSLVKGWQPQHF.

In its sample, this clonotype was seen a few times. This rearrangement joins TRBV12-3 or TRBV12-4 to TRBJ2-1, with D tentatively TRBD2 (6 bases). CDR3 length: 15 residues. Trimming pared 4 bases from V and 3 bases from J, leaving 13 bases between. The chain's CDR3 is CASSSTIGGYNEQFF. The CDR3 DNA reads TGTGCCAGCAGTTCGACTATCGGGGGCTACAATGAGCAGTTCTTC.

This chain joins TRBV11-1 and TRBJ2-2, with 8 bases lining up with TRBD2. This CDR3 is built from 18 residues. V was clipped by 5 bases and J by 1 base; unmatched bases: 12. Germline CDR1 is SGHAT and CDR2 is FQDESV (reference sequence). CDR3 sequence: CASSPQLTSGLNTGELFF. The CDR3 nucleotides are TGTGCCAGCAGCCCGCAACTAACTAGCGGTTTGAACACCGGGGAGCTGTTTTTT.

This clonotype was detected only a few times. The chain joins TRBV29-1 to TRBJ1-1, with D possibly TRBD1 on 6 matching bases. V gave up 4 bases and J gave up 1 base, with 19 bases separating them. Germline V gene lookup returns CDR1 SQVTM and CDR2 ANQGSEA. The CDR3 is 16 residues long. CDR3 protein: CSVGAPTRGPNTEAFF. The CDR3 nucleotides read TGCAGCGTTGGGGCACCAACCAGGGGCCCGAACACTGAAGCTTTCTTT.

This clonotype was seen ten or more times. The chain uses TRBV29-1 and TRBJ2-1, with 7 bases lining up with TRBD1. The CDR3 spans 13 residues. J lost 4 bases, V lost 7 bases, and 7 bases had no gene match. Germline V lookup: CDR1 SQVTM, CDR2 ANQGSEA. CDR3 sequence: CSAGQQQYNEQFF. The CDR3 bases are TGCAGCGCGGGACAGCAACAATACAATGAGCAGTTCTTC.

The chain employs TRBV20-1 and TRBJ2-5; the D is unclear. Trimming left V 0 bases short and J 4 bases short, with 12 bases between. This CDR3 has 14 residues. CDR1 is DFQATT and CDR2 is SNEGSKA in the germline V gene (reference sequence). The CDR3 sequence is CSARDIRRRETQYF. In DNA, the CDR3 is TGCAGTGCTAGAGATATCCGACGAAGAGAGACCCAGTACTTC.

In this sample, this clonotype turned up a few times. V and J are TRBV7-2 and TRBJ1-4; no reliable D call. The germline CDR1 and CDR2 sequences are SGHTA and FQGNSA. V was pared by 4 bases and J by 8 bases, with 11 bases between. This CDR3 comprises 13 residues. The CDR3, as DNA: TGTGCCAGCAGCTCCGGAAGCAGGGAAAAACTGTTTTTT. Translated: CASSSGSREKLFF.

This clonotype came up a few times. This sequence joins TRBV18 and TRBJ2-2; perhaps TRBD2 as D (5 bases). Trimming stripped 3 bases from V and 4 bases from J, with 9 bases between. From germline, CDR1 is KGHSH and CDR2 LQKENI. There are 14 residues in the CDR3. CDR3 protein: CASSPSEGTGELFF. The CDR3 nucleotides read TGTGCCAGCTCACCTTCCGAGGGCACCGGGGAGCTGTTTTTT.

This clonotype was detected only a few times. This chain joins TRBV3-1 and TRBJ2-7; D may match TRBD1 or TRBD2 (5 bases each). Trimming took off 1 base at V and 3 bases at J, with 16 bases between the two ends. This CDR3 has 16 amino acids. In germline, CDR1 is LGHDT, CDR2 YNNKEL (reference sequence). The CDR3, as DNA: TGTGCCAGCAGCCAAGTTGGGGGTTTTACCAACTACGAGCAGTACGTC. It codes for CASSQVGGFTNYEQYV.